This entry lists 29 T cell receptor beta chains sequenced from one sample in a study of T-cell reconstitution after alpha-beta-depleted transplantation in children. Molecular barcoding with unique molecular identifiers was used for the TCRbeta library. Using its own MiXCR run on the PCR reads, TCRdb lists one record per CDR3 protein. The sample records roughly 340,000 distinct CDR3 sequences, around 15% being singletons. Sequenced here: PBMCs, mostly from graft donor cells, sampled 360 days after TCRalphabeta/CD19-depleted stem cell transplant. The receptors here all came from a male patient between 2 and 15 years old who had a stem cell transplant for acute lymphoblastic leukemia, so the T cells may come from the graft donor.

Many counts were recorded for this clonotype. V and J are TRBV4-2 and TRBJ1-5; 7 positions match TRBD1. V dropped 4 bases and J dropped 1; count of bases not matched to a gene: 4. CDR3 length equals 15 residues. From germline, CDR1 is LGHNA and CDR2 YNFKEQ. The CDR3 region is CASSPWDRSNQPQHF. The CDR3 DNA is TGTGCCAGCAGCCCTTGGGACAGAAGCAATCAGCCCCAGCATTTT.

This clonotype was detected only a few times. For the CDR3, the DNA is TGCGCCAGCAGCCAAGATATGCGGGTCGCCGGTGGGCAGTTCTTC. Residues: CASSQDMRVAGGQFF. The chain carries TRBV4-3 and TRBJ2-1; D perhaps matches TRBD2 (5 bases). V dropped 0 bases and J dropped 12 bases, with 18 bases sitting between them. Germline-derived CDR1 and CDR2 are LGHNA and YSLEER. The length of the CDR3 is 15 residues.

The chain has TRBV6-5 and TRBJ2-2, with no clear D. Trimming took 0 bases from V and 0 from J, leaving 8 bases between them. Germline assignment: CDR1 MNHEY and CDR2 SVGAGI. The CDR3 totals 16 residues. CDR3 sequence reads: CASSYSSWTNTGELFF. The CDR3 DNA reads TGTGCCAGCAGTTACTCGAGCTGGACGAACACCGGGGAGCTGTTTTTT.

There are a few counts of this clonotype. This rearrangement joins TRBV5-5 to TRBJ2-1, with 9 bases that match TRBD2. The CDR3 sequence is 16 residues long. With V trimmed by 5 bases and J by 6 bases, 12 bases remained unmatched. From germline, CDR1 is SGHKS and CDR2 YYEKEE (reference sequence). The CDR3 coding sequence is TGTGCCAGCAGTTCCCGAGTAGCGGGAGCCCCCAATGAGCAGTTCTTC. Translation gives CASSSRVAGAPNEQFF.

A few counts support this clonotype. CDR3 sequence: CASSHGTVGVEQYF. For the CDR3, the DNA is TGCGCCAGCAGCCACGGTACAGTTGGAGTCGAGCAGTACTTC. The V and J genes are TRBV4-1 and TRBJ2-7, with D uncertain. V lost 3 bases and J 6 bases, leaving 15 bases between the germline ends. The CDR3 contains 14 residues. CDR1 MGHRA and CDR2 YSYEKL come from the germline V gene.

This sequence joins TRBV4-3 and TRBJ2-7; D perhaps matches TRBD2 (6 bases). Germline values: CDR1 LGHNA, CDR2 YSLEER. This CDR3 region has 15 residues. V shed 3 bases and J shed 3 bases, with 15 bases lying between them. The CDR3 region is CASSQTTGTHYEQYF. CDR3 in DNA: TGCGCCAGCAGCCAGACGACCGGGACTCACTACGAGCAGTACTTC.

This clonotype was picked up many times. This sequence joins TRBV4-3 and TRBJ2-1, with 9 bases that match TRBD2. This CDR3 is built from 16 residues. V lost 2 bases and J lost 6; bases outside the gene matches: 8. CDR1 LGHNA and CDR2 YSLEER come from the germline V gene. The chain's CDR3 is CASSQLPAGGSNEQFF. The CDR3, as DNA: TGCGCCAGCAGCCAACTCCCGGCGGGAGGGTCCAATGAGCAGTTCTTC.

This chain connects TRBV20-1 to TRBJ2-7; D is tentatively TRBD1 or TRBD2 (5 bases each). With 6 bases removed from V and 3 bases from J, the gap between germline ends came to 9 bases. The germline V gene encodes CDR1 DFQATT and CDR2 SNEGSKA (reference sequence). There are 11 residues in the CDR3. Written as DNA, the CDR3 is TGCAGTGCCAGGGACGTCTACGAGCAGTACTTC. Translating it yields CSARDVYEQYF.

J is TRBJ2-5 and V is TRBV9; possible D gene TRBD2, 5 bases. The V end was cut by 0 bases, the J end by 4 bases, with 10 bases between. The CDR3 extends over 14 amino acids. The V gene's germline CDR1 is SGDLS and CDR2 YYNGEE. The CDR3 DNA follows: TGTGCCAGCAGCGTAGCACCAGGAGGAGAGACCCAGTACTTC. Protein: CASSVAPGGETQYF.

This clonotype was observed many times. This chain joins TRBV12-3 or TRBV12-4 and TRBJ1-3, with D possibly TRBD1 on 6 matching bases. This CDR3 has 14 residues. Trimming took 3 bases from V and 8 from J, leaving 14 bases between them. CDR3 in amino acids: CASSLGGLGDTIYF. Written as DNA, the CDR3 is TGTGCCAGCAGTTTGGGGGGGCTAGGGGACACCATATATTTT.

The sample holds a few counts of this clonotype. The DNA for the CDR3 is TGCGCCAGCTCTCGTCCTACCTCCTACAATGAGCAGTTCTTC. This gives the protein CASSRPTSYNEQFF. J is TRBJ2-1 and V is TRBV4-1, with unresolved D. Germline lookup yields CDR1 MGHRA and CDR2 YSYEKL. Trimming removed 8 bases at V and 0 bases at J, with 11 bases between. This CDR3 has 14 amino acids.

This clonotype was seen a few times. Sequence at one end of the junction differs from germline and may be a read error. V and J are TRBV20-1 and TRBJ2-7; a possible D gene is TRBD1 (6 bases). The CDR3 spans 15 residues. Germline V gene sequence: CDR1 DFQATT, CDR2 SNEGSKA (reference sequence). This CDR3 is CSAGEPQGFSYEQYF. CDR3 DNA: TGCAGTGCTGGAGAGCCACAGGGCTTTTCCTACGAGCAGTACTTC.

This clonotype was observed a few times. The CDR3 DNA is TGCGCCAGCATGGTCTCTAGCAACACTGAAGCTTTCTTT. Amino acids: CASMVSSNTEAFF. The gene calls are TRBV5-1 and TRBJ1-1, with D hard to call. Trimming shortened V by 6 bases and J by 2 bases, and 11 bases separated the two germline ends. CDR3 length equals 13 residues. In germline, CDR1 is SGHRS, CDR2 YFSETQ. Using reference TRBV5-1 and TRBJ1-1 for the parts outside the CDR3, the full variable domain is KAGVTQTPRYLIKTRGQQVTLSCSPISGHRSVSWYQQTPGQGLQFLFEYFSETQRNKGNFPGRFSGRQFSNSRSEMNVSTLELGDSALYLCASMVSSNTEAFFGQGTRLTVV.

The chain is built from TRBV28 and TRBJ2-7; D unclear. V gave up 2 bases and J gave up 5 bases, with 7 bases separating them. The CDR3 length is 12 residues. Germline CDR1 is MDHEN and CDR2 is SYDVKM. The CDR3 protein is CASSLNTDEQYF. The CDR3 DNA reads as TGTGCCAGCAGTTTAAACACGGACGAGCAGTACTTC. Looking up the rest from reference TRBV28 and TRBJ2-7 gives the full variable domain: DVKVTQSSRYLVKRTGEKVFLECVQDMDHENMFWYRQDPGLGLRLIYFSYDVKMKEKGDIPEGYSVSREKKERFSLILESASTNQTSMYLCASSLNTDEQYFGPGTRLTVT.

The CDR3 region is CASSLVPRGPWASGAYNEQFF. In DNA form, the CDR3 reads TGCGCCAGCAGCTTGGTGCCGAGGGGCCCCTGGGCTAGCGGGGCCTACAATGAGCAGTTCTTC. The gene calls are TRBV5-1 and TRBJ2-1, with TRBD2 identical over 9 bases. This CDR3 has 21 residues. Trimming took 0 bases from V and 2 from J; bases not matched to a gene: 18. Germline CDR1 and CDR2: SGHRS and YFSETQ.

The chain couples TRBV20-1 to TRBJ2-1; 7 nucleotides align to TRBD2. Germline V gene sequence: CDR1 DFQATT, CDR2 SNEGSKA (reference sequence). The V segment lost 5 bases and the J segment 0 bases; nucleotides outside the gene matches: 4. This CDR3 is 14 amino acids long. The CDR3 protein is CSAWDYPSYNEQFF. The CDR3 DNA reads as TGCAGTGCTTGGGACTACCCCTCCTACAATGAGCAGTTCTTC.

This clonotype was detected a few times. The V call is TRBV3-1, the J call TRBJ2-6, with D hard to call. The CDR3 sequence is 17 residues long. Germline CDR1 reads LGHDT; CDR2 reads YNNKEL (reference sequence). The V and J ends lost 0 bases and 0 bases respectively, with 9 bases between them. CDR3 nucleotides: TGTGCCAGCAGCCAAGACTATACCTTCTCTGGGGCCAACGTCCTGACTTTC. Its translation is CASSQDYTFSGANVLTF.

This clonotype has only a few counts. The chain is built from TRBV4-3 and TRBJ1-3; D is unresolved. CDR3 length equals 13 residues. The V gene lost 4 bases and the J gene lost 4 bases, with 8 bases spanning the gap. The germline CDR1 and CDR2 sequences are LGHNA and YSLEER. The CDR3 DNA follows: TGCGCCAGCAGCCTGAGACGAGGAAACACCATATATTTT. Its translation: CASSLRRGNTIYF.

This clonotype came up a few times. J is TRBJ1-5 and V is TRBV19; possible D gene TRBD1, 6 bases. CDR3 length equals 13 residues. The V gene's germline CDR1 is LNHDA and CDR2 SQIVND (reference sequence). Trimming cost V 9 bases and J 3 bases, with 12 bases left between them. The CDR3 here is CASRTAVNQPQHF. CDR3 DNA: TGTGCCAGCCGGACAGCTGTCAATCAGCCCCAGCATTTT.

This clonotype has a handful of counts. The chain recombines TRBV7-9 with TRBJ1-2; D perhaps matches TRBD1 (6 bases). Trimming cost V 1 base and J 0 bases, with 9 bases left between them. This CDR3 is built from 15 residues. Germline assignment: CDR1 SEHNR and CDR2 FQNEAQ (reference sequence). The CDR3 DNA sequence: TGTGCCAGCAGCTTAGTCCAGGGGCCTAACTATGGCTACACCTTC. It specifies CASSLVQGPNYGYTF.

This clonotype occurred a few times. The V gene is TRBV2, the J gene TRBJ2-1, with D hard to call. Per the germline V gene, CDR1 is SNHLY and CDR2 is FYNNEI. The CDR3 is 15 residues long. V was pared by 8 bases and J by 2 bases, with 16 bases between. The CDR3 nucleotides read TGTGCCAGCGTCTCCACGAACTGGGCCTACAATGAGCAGTTCTTC. Translated, it gives CASVSTNWAYNEQFF. The full variable domain, with the rest looked up from reference TRBV2 and TRBJ2-1, is EPEVTQTPSHQVTQMGQEVILRCVPISNHLYFYWYRQILGQKVEFLVSFYNNEISEKSEIFDDQFSVERPDGSNFTLKIRSTKLEDSAMYFCASVSTNWAYNEQFFGPGTRLTVL.

This clonotype showed up just a few times. The chain employs TRBV11-2 and TRBJ2-5; 10 bases are a match to TRBD2. The V and J ends lost 2 bases and 7 bases, in that order; junction bases with no gene match: 16. The CDR3 spans 18 residues. The germline CDR1 and CDR2 sequences are SGHAT and FQNNGV. The DNA for the CDR3 is TGTGCCAGCAGCTTACTGGTGGCTAGCGGGAGTAGTGGTGCGACCCAGTACTTC. It encodes CASSLLVASGSSGATQYF.

This clonotype was recorded many times. The chain employs TRBV5-1 and TRBJ2-3, with TRBD1 matching over 8 bases. The germline CDR1 and CDR2 sequences are SGHRS and YFSETQ. This CDR3 has 17 residues. V lost 4 bases to trimming and J lost 3 bases; unmatched junction nucleotides: 13. The CDR3 sequence: CASSHPPGQGRTDTQYF. The CDR3 nucleotides read TGCGCCAGCAGCCATCCCCCCGGACAGGGAAGGACAGATACGCAGTATTTT. The full variable domain, with the rest looked up from reference TRBV5-1 and TRBJ2-3, is KAGVTQTPRYLIKTRGQQVTLSCSPISGHRSVSWYQQTPGQGLQFLFEYFSETQRNKGNFPGRFSGRQFSNSRSEMNVSTLELGDSALYLCASSHPPGQGRTDTQYFGPGTRLTVL.

This clonotype showed up many times. The chain has TRBV11-2 and TRBJ2-1, with D uncertain. The germline V and J ends were trimmed by 3 bases and 5 bases, with 14 bases remaining between them. The CDR3 is 15 amino acids. Germline CDR1 SGHAT, CDR2 FQNNGV. The CDR3: CASSLIGILDNEQFF. The CDR3 DNA sequence: TGTGCCAGCAGCTTGATAGGGATTCTTGACAATGAGCAGTTCTTC.

This clonotype was seen many times. The V and J genes are TRBV29-1 and TRBJ1-4, with unresolved D. The CDR3 totals 13 residues. Looked up from germline, CDR1 is SQVTM and CDR2 is ANQGSEA. Trimming removed 3 bases at V and 0 bases at J, with 5 bases between. CDR3 sequence reads: CSVDRATNEKLFF. In DNA, the CDR3 is TGCAGCGTTGACCGTGCAACTAATGAAAAACTGTTTTTT.

This clonotype has just a few counts. This chain connects TRBV28 to TRBJ1-5; D gene ambiguous. Germline CDR1 is MDHEN and CDR2 is SYDVKM. This CDR3 contains 12 residues. Trimming took 7 bases from V and 6 from J, leaving 10 bases between them. CDR3 residues: CASTWGGQPQHF. CDR3 nucleotides: TGTGCCAGCACCTGGGGAGGTCAGCCCCAGCATTTT.

This clonotype was observed a handful of times. V and J are TRBV7-9 and TRBJ1-6; 9 bases map to TRBD1. The germline gives CDR1 SEHNR, CDR2 FQNEAQ (reference sequence). The trim removed 1 base at V and 6 bases at J, leaving 7 bases unmatched. This CDR3 contains 17 residues. CDR3 amino acids: CASSLVSDRGLNSPLHF. Here the CDR3 DNA reads TGTGCCAGCAGCTTAGTATCGGACAGGGGACTTAATTCACCCCTCCACTTT.

This clonotype occurred a few times. The chain recombines TRBV28 with TRBJ2-5, with 11 bases fitting TRBD2. Losses at the gene ends were 4 bases for V and 2 bases for J; bases not matched to a gene: 9. Per germline, CDR1 MDHEN and CDR2 SYDVKM. The CDR3 extends over 17 amino acids. This CDR3 reads CASSSPGLAGLQETQYF. As DNA, the CDR3 is TGTGCCAGCAGTTCCCCAGGACTAGCGGGCCTTCAAGAGACCCAGTACTTC.

The chain couples TRBV7-2 to TRBJ2-1; 9 bases map to TRBD2. The CDR3 has 16 amino acids. V gave up 6 bases and J gave up 7 bases; unmatched junction bases: 13. Germline V gene sequence: CDR1 SGHTA, CDR2 FQGNSA. This chain's CDR3 is CASSLGGREGRNEQFF. CDR3 nucleotide sequence: TGTGCCAGCAGTCTAGGGGGGCGGGAGGGCCGGAATGAGCAGTTCTTC.